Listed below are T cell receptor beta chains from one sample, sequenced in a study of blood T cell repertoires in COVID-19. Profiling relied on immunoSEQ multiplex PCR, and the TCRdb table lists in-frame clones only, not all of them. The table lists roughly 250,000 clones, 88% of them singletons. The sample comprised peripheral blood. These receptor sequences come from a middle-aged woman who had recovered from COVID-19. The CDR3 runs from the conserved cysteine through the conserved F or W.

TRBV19 CASSKGTSGKYEQYF
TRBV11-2 CASSSPPSYEIGELFF
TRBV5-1 CASSLALAGYEQFF
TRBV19 CASSLAGGEAFF
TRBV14 CASSHSRTGTARSEQYF
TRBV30 CAWKAGNQPQHF
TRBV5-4 CASSPSGGAGETQYF
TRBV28 CATHASTGKITHQPQHF
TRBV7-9 CASSFLSGGAGANVLTF
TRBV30 CAWSVRGNTIYF
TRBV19 CASSLGQVNTEAFF
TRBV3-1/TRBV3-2 CASSQDLRASQVSPLHF
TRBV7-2 CASSLAPHPASGGVSTDTQYF
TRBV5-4 CASSSRWEGATNEKLFF
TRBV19 CASSRTGVANEQFF
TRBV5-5 CASSLVSSNQPQHF
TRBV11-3 CASSLEHSGMYEQYF
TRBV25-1 CASSASKTGTHTGELFF
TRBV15 CATSREAGPNYGYTF
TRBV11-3 CASSFRQGNEQFF
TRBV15 CATSRDSSNQPQHF
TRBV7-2 CASSSGQGAGNQPQHF
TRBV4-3 CASSQDSGGTTYEQYF
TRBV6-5 CASSYSGGVHEQYF
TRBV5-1 CASHYRDNEQFF